This T cell receptor (beta chain) came from a study of shared T cell receptors in the human thymus. Germline assignment: CDR1 SGHTA and CDR2 FQGNSA. Trimming stripped 3 bases from V and 4 bases from J, with 9 bases between. The CDR3 loop spans 14 amino acids. Libraries were prepared by immunoSEQ multiplex PCR; TCRdb keeps only in-frame clonotypes and omits some of them. The sample contains hundreds of thousands of clones, around 87% of which appear only once. These data are also associated with another study on human thymus T cells.

The rearrangement links TRBV7-2 to TRBJ1-4, with a weak D call TRBD1 (6 bases). The sequenced sample consisted of thymocytes. This clonotype was obtained from a boy under two years old with a congenital heart defect. Here the CDR3 DNA reads TGTGCCAGCAGCTTTACAGGGTATAATGAAAAACTGTTTTTT. Translated, it gives CASSFTGYNEKLFF.